This TCR beta chain was found in a study of blood T cell repertoires in COVID-19. CDR1 is KGHSH, CDR2 LQKENI, per germline. V was trimmed by 3 bases and J by 4 bases, leaving 9 bases between them. CDR3 length equals 14 residues. The method was immunoSEQ multiplex PCR; TCRdb's version includes in-frame clones alone and lacks a portion of them. The sample has some 120,000 clones, roughly 80% seen once. The source material was peripheral blood. The receptor's source is a man in his thirties or forties with acute or convalescent COVID-19. The chain couples TRBV18 to TRBJ2-2; TRBD1 might be the D (6 bases). The DNA of the CDR3 is TGTGCCAGCTCACCGGGCAGGGGCACCGGGGAGCTGTTTTTT. It translates to CASSPGRGTGELFF.